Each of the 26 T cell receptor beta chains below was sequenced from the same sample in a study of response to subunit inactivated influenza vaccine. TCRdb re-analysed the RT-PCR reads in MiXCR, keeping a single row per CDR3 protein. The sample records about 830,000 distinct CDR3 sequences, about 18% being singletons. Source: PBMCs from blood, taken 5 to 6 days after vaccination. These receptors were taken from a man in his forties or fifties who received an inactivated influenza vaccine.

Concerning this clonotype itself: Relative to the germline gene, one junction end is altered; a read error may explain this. This CDR3 reads CSVTSTSGRAGDTQSF. The CDR3 DNA sequence: TGCAGCGTGACGTCAACTAGCGGGAGGGCCGGGGATACGCAGTCTTTT. The rearrangement joins TRBV29-1 to TRBJ2-3; TRBD2 matches at 13 bases. Germline V gene sequence: CDR1 SQVTM, CDR2 ANQGSEA. The CDR3 contains 16 residues.

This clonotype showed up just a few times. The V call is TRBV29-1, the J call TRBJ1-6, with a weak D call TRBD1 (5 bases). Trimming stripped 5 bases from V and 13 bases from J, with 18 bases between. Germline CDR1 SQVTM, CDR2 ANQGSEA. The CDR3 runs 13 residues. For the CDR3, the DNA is TGCAGCGTTAAACTAGGGGACGCTAACCCCCTCCACTTT. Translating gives CSVKLGDANPLHF. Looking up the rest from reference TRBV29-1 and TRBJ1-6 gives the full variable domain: SAVISQKPSRDICQRGTSLTIQCQVDSQVTMMFWYRQQPGQSLTLIATANQGSEATYESGFVIDKFPISRPNLTFSTLTVSNMSPEDSSIYLCSVKLGDANPLHFGNGTRLTVT.

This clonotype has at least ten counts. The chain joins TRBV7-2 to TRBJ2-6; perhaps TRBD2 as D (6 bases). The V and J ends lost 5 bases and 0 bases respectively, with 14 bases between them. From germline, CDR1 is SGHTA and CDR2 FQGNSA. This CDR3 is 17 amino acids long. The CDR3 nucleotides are TGTGCCAGCAGCCCAGGCGGAGGGAGCTCTGGGGCCAACGTCCTGACTTTC. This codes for CASSPGGGSSGANVLTF. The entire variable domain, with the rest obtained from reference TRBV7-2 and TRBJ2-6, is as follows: GAGVSQSPSNKVTEKGKDVELRCDPISGHTALYWYRQSLGQGLEFLIYFQGNSAPDKSGLPSDRFSAERTGGSVSTLTIQRTQQEDSAVYLCASSPGGGSSGANVLTFGAGSRLTVL.

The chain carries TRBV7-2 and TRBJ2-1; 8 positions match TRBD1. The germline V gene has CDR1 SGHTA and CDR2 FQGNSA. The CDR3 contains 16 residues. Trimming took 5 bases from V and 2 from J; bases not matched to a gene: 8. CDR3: CASSPGQGVAYNEQFF. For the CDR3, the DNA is TGTGCCAGCAGCCCCGGACAGGGAGTCGCCTACAATGAGCAGTTCTTC. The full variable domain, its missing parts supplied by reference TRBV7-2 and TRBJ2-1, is GAGVSQSPSNKVTEKGKDVELRCDPISGHTALYWYRQSLGQGLEFLIYFQGNSAPDKSGLPSDRFSAERTGGSVSTLTIQRTQQEDSAVYLCASSPGQGVAYNEQFFGPGTRLTVL.

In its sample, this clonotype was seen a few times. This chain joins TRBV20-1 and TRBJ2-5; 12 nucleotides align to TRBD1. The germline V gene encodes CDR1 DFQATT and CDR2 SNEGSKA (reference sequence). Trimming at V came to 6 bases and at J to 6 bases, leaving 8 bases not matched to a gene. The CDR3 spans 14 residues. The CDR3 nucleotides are TGCAGTGCAACCGGGACAGGGGGCCCCCAGACCCAGTACTTC. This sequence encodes CSATGTGGPQTQYF.

The CDR3 DNA reads TGCGCCAGCAGCCCCGGATGGAGCGGGGTCCCCTACGAGCAGTACTTC. Its translation: CASSPGWSGVPYEQYF. This chain uses TRBV5-1 with TRBJ2-7, with 7 bases that match TRBD2. V trimming: 4 bases; J trimming: 2 bases; junction bases outside the gene matches: 12. CDR1 and CDR2 (germline): SGHRS, YFSETQ. The CDR3 spans 16 residues.

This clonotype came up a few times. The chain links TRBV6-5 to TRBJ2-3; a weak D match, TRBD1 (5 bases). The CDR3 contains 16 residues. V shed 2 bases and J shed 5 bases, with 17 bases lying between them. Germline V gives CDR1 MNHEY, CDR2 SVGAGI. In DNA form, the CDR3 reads TGTGCCAGCAGTTACACTGGGGCGCTTATTATAGATACGCAGTATTTT. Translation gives CASSYTGALIIDTQYF.

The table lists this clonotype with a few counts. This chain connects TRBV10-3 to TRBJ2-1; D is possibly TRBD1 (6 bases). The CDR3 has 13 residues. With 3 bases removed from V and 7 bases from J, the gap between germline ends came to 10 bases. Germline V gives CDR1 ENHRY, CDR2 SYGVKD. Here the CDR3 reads CAISDKGGNEQFF. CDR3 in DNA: TGTGCCATCAGTGATAAAGGGGGAAATGAGCAGTTCTTC.

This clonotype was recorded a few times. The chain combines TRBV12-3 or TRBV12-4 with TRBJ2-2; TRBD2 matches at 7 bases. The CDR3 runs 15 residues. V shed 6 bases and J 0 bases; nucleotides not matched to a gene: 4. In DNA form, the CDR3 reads TGTGCCAGCAGGGGAGGGAACTCGAACACCGGGGAGCTGTTTTTT. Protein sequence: CASRGGNSNTGELFF.

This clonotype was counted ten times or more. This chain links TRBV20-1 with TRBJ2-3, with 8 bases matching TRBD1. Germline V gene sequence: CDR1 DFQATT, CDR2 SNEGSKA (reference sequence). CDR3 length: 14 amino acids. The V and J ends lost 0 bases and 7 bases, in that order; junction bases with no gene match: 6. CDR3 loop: CSARDDRGRNTQYF. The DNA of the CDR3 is TGCAGTGCTAGAGATGACAGGGGCAGAAATACGCAGTATTTT.

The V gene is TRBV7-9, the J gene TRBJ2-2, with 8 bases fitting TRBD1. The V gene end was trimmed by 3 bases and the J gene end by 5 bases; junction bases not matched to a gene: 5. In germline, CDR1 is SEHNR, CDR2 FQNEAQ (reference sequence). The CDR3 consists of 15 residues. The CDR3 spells CASSFGQGWTGELFF. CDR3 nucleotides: TGTGCCAGCAGCTTCGGACAGGGATGGACCGGGGAGCTGTTTTTT.

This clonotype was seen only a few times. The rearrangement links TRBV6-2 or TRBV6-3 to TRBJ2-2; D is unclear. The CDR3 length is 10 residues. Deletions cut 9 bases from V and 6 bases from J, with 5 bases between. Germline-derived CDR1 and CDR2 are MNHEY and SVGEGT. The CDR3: CASGSGELFF. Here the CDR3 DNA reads TGTGCCAGTGGTTCCGGGGAGCTGTTTTTT.

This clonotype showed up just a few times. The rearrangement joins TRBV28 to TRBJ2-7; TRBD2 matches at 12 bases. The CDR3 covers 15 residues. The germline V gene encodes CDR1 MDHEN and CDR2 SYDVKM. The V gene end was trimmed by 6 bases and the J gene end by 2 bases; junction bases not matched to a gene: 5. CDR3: CASRPASGGAYEQYF. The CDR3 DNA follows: TGTGCCAGCAGGCCGGCTAGCGGGGGGGCCTACGAGCAGTACTTC. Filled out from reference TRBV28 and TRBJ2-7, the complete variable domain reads DVKVTQSSRYLVKRTGEKVFLECVQDMDHENMFWYRQDPGLGLRLIYFSYDVKMKEKGDIPEGYSVSREKKERFSLILESASTNQTSMYLCASRPASGGAYEQYFGPGTRLTVT.

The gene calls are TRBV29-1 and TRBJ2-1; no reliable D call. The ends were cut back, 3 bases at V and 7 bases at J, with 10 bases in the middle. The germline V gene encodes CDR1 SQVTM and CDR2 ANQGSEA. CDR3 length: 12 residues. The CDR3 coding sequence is TGCAGCGTTGAGATTAGCAGGAATGAGCAGTTCTTC. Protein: CSVEISRNEQFF.

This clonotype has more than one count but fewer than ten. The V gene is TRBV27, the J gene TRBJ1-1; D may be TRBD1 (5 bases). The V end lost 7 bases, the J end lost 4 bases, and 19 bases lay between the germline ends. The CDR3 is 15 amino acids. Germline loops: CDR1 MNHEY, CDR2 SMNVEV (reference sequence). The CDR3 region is CASNWVGPKGTEAFF. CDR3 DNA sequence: TGTGCCAGCAACTGGGTGGGACCGAAAGGCACTGAAGCTTTCTTT.

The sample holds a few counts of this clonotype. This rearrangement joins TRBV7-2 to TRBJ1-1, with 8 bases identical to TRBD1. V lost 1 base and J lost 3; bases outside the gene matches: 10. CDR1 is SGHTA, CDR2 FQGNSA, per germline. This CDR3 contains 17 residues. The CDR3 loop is CASSLGGRTGSYTEAFF. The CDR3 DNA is TGTGCCAGCAGCTTAGGTGGCAGGACAGGGTCCTACACTGAAGCTTTCTTT.

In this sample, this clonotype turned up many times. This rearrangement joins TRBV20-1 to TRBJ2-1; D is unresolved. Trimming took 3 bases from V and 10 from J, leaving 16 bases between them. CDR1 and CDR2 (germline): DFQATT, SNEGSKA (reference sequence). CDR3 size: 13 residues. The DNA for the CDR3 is TGCAGTGCTAGGGCGCACGTTCAGAGGGAGCAGTTCTTC. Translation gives CSARAHVQREQFF.

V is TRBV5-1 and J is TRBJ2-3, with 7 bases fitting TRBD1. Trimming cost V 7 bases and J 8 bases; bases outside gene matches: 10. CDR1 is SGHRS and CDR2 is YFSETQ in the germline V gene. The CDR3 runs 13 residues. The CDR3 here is CASATGNKATQYF. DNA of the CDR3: TGCGCCAGCGCGACAGGGAACAAAGCTACGCAGTATTTT. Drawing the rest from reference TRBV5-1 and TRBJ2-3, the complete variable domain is KAGVTQTPRYLIKTRGQQVTLSCSPISGHRSVSWYQQTPGQGLQFLFEYFSETQRNKGNFPGRFSGRQFSNSRSEMNVSTLELGDSALYLCASATGNKATQYFGPGTRLTVL.

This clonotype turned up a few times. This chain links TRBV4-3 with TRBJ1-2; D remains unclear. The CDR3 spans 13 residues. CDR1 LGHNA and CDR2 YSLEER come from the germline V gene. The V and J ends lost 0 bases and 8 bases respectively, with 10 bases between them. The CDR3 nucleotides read TGCGCCAGCAGCCAAGATCCGCGGTACGGCTACACCTTC. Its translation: CASSQDPRYGYTF.

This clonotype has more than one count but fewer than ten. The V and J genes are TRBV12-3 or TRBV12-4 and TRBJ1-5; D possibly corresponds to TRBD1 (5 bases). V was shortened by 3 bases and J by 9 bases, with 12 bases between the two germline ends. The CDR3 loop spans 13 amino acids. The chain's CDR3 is CASSLGGGRPQHF. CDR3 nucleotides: TGTGCCAGCAGTTTGGGGGGAGGGAGGCCCCAGCATTTT.

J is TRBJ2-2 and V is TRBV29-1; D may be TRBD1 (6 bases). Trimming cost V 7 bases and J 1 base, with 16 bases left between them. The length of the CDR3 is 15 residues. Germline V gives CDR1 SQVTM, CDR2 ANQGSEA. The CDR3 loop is CSGSGTHENTGELFF. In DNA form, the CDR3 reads TGCAGCGGTTCCGGGACACATGAGAACACCGGGGAGCTGTTTTTT.

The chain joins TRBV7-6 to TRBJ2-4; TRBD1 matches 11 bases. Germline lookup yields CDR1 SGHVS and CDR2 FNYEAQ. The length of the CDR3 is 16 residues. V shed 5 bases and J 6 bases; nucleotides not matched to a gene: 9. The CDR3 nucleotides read TGTGCCAGCAGCATCTATTCCGGGACAGGGGGAAACATTCAGTACTTC. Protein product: CASSIYSGTGGNIQYF. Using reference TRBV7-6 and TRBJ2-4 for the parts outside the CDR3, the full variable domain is GAGVSQSPRYKVTKRGQDVALRCDPISGHVSLYWYRQALGQGPEFLTYFNYEAQQDKSGLPNDRFSAERPEGSISTLTIQRTEQRDSAMYRCASSIYSGTGGNIQYFGAGTRLSVL.

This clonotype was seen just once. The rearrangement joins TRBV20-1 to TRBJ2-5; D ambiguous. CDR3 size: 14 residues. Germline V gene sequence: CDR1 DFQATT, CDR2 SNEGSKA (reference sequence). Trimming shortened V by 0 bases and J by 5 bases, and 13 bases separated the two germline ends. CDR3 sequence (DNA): TGCAGTGCTAGAGATGGCCGGGTTGGGGAGACCCAGTACTTC. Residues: CSARDGRVGETQYF.

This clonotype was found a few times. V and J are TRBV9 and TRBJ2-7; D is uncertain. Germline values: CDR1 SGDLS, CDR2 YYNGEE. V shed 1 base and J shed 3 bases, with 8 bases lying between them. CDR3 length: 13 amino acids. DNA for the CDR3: TGTGCCAGCAGCGTACGAGATTACTACGAGCAGTACTTC. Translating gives CASSVRDYYEQYF.

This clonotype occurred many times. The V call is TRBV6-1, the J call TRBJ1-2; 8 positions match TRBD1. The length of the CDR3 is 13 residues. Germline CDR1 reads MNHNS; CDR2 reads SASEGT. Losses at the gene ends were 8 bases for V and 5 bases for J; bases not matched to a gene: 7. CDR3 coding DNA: TGTGCCAGCGTCTCAGGGGGCTGGTATGGCTACACCTTC. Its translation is CASVSGGWYGYTF.

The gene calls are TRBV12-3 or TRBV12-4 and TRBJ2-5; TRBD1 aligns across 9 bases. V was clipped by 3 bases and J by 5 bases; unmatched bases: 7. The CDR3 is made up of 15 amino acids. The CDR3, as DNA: TGTGCCAGCAGTTTGAGGGACAGGGAATTGGAGACCCAGTACTTC. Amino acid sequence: CASSLRDRELETQYF.